This passage covers 32 T cell receptor beta chains from one sample sequenced in a study of blood T cell repertoires in COVID-19. Clones were read by immunoSEQ multiplex PCR, and TCRdb kept only the in-frame ones, dropping some. The sample yields 150,000 or so clones, 87% seen once. Sequencing was performed on PBMCs or T cells enriched from blood (not recorded which). The receptors originated from a human donor with acute COVID-19. The donor label of this sample is uncertain.

This clone was counted a single time. The rearrangement joins TRBV28 to TRBJ2-2, with TRBD1 matching 10 bases. CDR1 and CDR2 from the germline V gene are MDHEN and SYDVKM. The CDR3 runs to 16 residues. V shed 5 bases and J 4 bases; nucleotides not matched to a gene: 7. CDR3 amino acids: CASSTRQGAVTGELFF. In DNA, the CDR3 is TGTGCCAGCAGTACGCGACAGGGGGCGGTCACCGGGGAGCTGTTTTTT.

This clone was picked up one time. The V call is TRBV6-1, the J call TRBJ2-5, with 8 positions matching TRBD1. This CDR3 contains 16 residues. With 1 base clipped from V and 0 bases from J, the junction kept 4 bases outside the gene matches. Germline loops: CDR1 MNHNS, CDR2 SASEGT. The CDR3 DNA sequence: TGTGCCAGCAGTGAAGAGGCAGGGGGCGACCAAGAGACCCAGTACTTC. This gives the protein CASSEEAGGDQETQYF.

The rearrangement joins TRBV3-1 (or the pseudogene TRBV3-2) to TRBJ1-1, with 8 bases matching TRBD1. V was clipped by 5 bases and J by 11 bases; unmatched bases: 13. The germline gives CDR1 LGHDT, CDR2 YNNKEL (reference sequence). This CDR3 has 14 residues. The DNA for the CDR3 is TGTGCCAGCAGCGACAGGACAGGGAGTTCGAGGGCTTTCTTT. Translated, it gives CASSDRTGSSRAFF.

The chain recombines TRBV5-7 with TRBJ1-5; D is perhaps TRBD1 (5 bases). TRBV5-7 is recorded as an ORF, its role being uncertain. Trimming stripped 0 bases from V and 4 bases from J, with 8 bases between. The CDR3 length is 14 residues. The CDR3 loop is CASSLDRRNQPQHF. The CDR3 bases are TGTGCCAGCAGCTTGGACAGGCGGAATCAGCCCCAGCATTTT.

The chain recombines TRBV5-1 with TRBJ1-1; 11 nucleotides agree with TRBD1. This CDR3 contains 16 residues. V dropped 2 bases and J dropped 4; count of bases not matched to a gene: 7. The germline V gene encodes CDR1 SGHRS and CDR2 YFSETQ. The CDR3 DNA sequence: TGCGCCAGCAGCTTAGGACAGGGGGCCTACCCCACTGAAGCTTTCTTT. It translates to CASSLGQGAYPTEAFF.

The chain is built from TRBV30 and TRBJ1-2; 8 bases fit TRBD1. This CDR3 spans 12 amino acids. J gave up 7 bases and V 5 bases, and 6 bases lay outside the gene matches. Germline V gene sequence: CDR1 GTSNPN, CDR2 SVGIG (reference sequence). DNA for the CDR3: TGTGCCTGGCCAGACAGGGGAGGTGGCTACACCTTC. Its translation: CAWPDRGGGYTF.

The chain is built from TRBV30 and TRBJ1-2; maybe TRBD1 (6 bases). The CDR3 has 17 residues. V was cut by 5 bases and J by 5 bases, with 27 bases left in between. Germline CDR1 and CDR2: GTSNPN and SVGIG (reference sequence). The DNA for the CDR3 is TGTGCCTGGCCGACAGCCGCCCGGGGGGCGACTAGGTATGGCTACACCTTC. Its protein is CAWPTAARGATRYGYTF.

The gene calls are TRBV4-1 and TRBJ2-1; 9 bases agree with TRBD2. CDR1 is MGHRA, CDR2 YSYEKL, per germline. The CDR3 has 14 amino acids. The V segment lost 8 bases and the J segment 7 bases; nucleotides outside the gene matches: 9. The CDR3 spells CASGLAGVENEQFF. In DNA, the CDR3 is TGCGCCAGCGGGTTAGCGGGGGTAGAGAATGAGCAGTTCTTC.

Only a few counts were recorded for this clone. The V and J genes are TRBV5-4 and TRBJ2-7, with 11 nucleotides matching TRBD1. The junction had 5 bases not matched to a gene; V was cut back by 9 bases and J by 3 bases. The CDR3 sequence is 13 residues long. The germline V gene encodes CDR1 SGHNT and CDR2 YYREEE (reference sequence). The CDR3 sequence is CATYGTGGYEQYF. Here the CDR3 DNA reads TGTGCCACCTACGGGACAGGGGGCTACGAGCAGTACTTC. The full variable domain, completed using reference TRBV5-4 and TRBJ2-7, is ETGVTQSPTHLIKTRGQQVTLRCSSQSGHNTVSWYQQALGQGPQFIFQYYREEENGRGNFPPRFSGLQFPNYSSELNVNALELDDSALYLCATYGTGGYEQYFGPGTRLTVT.

The genes are TRBV5-4 and TRBJ2-5; 7 positions agree with TRBD2. Germline values: CDR1 SGHNT, CDR2 YYREEE (reference sequence). There are 15 residues in the CDR3. The trim removed 4 bases at V and 1 base at J, leaving 7 bases unmatched. In nucleotides, the CDR3 is TGTGCCAGCAGCCCAACGCGGGGGTCCCAAGAGACCCAGTACTTC. Translation: CASSPTRGSQETQYF.

This chain connects TRBV18 to TRBJ2-5; 10 bases map to TRBD1. From germline, CDR1 is KGHSH and CDR2 LQKENI. CDR3 size: 16 residues. The V and J ends lost 5 bases and 5 bases, in that order; junction bases with no gene match: 11. The CDR3 DNA reads as TGTGCCAGCTCATCACAGGCGACAGGGGGCGCGGAGACCCAGTACTTC. Its translation is CASSSQATGGAETQYF.

The chain combines TRBV7-3 with TRBJ2-2, with TRBD1 identical over 7 bases. This CDR3 has 16 residues. Trimming at V came to 0 bases and at J to 5 bases, leaving 6 bases not matched to a gene. CDR1 and CDR2 (germline): SGHTA, FQGTGA. DNA of the CDR3: TGTGCCAGCAGCTTAACCGGGACAGAGAAGACCGGGGAGCTGTTTTTT. It specifies CASSLTGTEKTGELFF.

The gene calls are TRBV7-2 and TRBJ1-1; perhaps TRBD1 as D (5 bases). V lost 6 bases to trimming and J lost 3 bases, with 14 bases between them. Germline loops: CDR1 SGHTA, CDR2 FQGNSA. The CDR3 length is 14 residues. The CDR3 nucleotides are TGTGCCAGCAGGCCGCGGGGGGTGGACACTGAAGCTTTCTTT. Amino acids: CASRPRGVDTEAFF.

J is TRBJ2-7 and V is TRBV4-1, with D tentatively TRBD1 (5 bases). Germline V CDR1 and CDR2: MGHRA, YSYEKL. This CDR3 has 13 residues. Between the trimmed V and J ends, which lost 4 bases and 5 bases, there was a span of 12 bases. The CDR3 sequence is CASSRPSRDEQYF. In DNA, the CDR3 is TGCGCCAGCAGCCGGCCCAGCAGGGACGAGCAGTACTTC.

This chain links TRBV4-1 with TRBJ2-7; 8 positions agree with TRBD2. The CDR3 runs 15 residues. V trimming: 4 bases; J trimming: 2 bases; junction bases outside the gene matches: 7. Germline CDR1 MGHRA, CDR2 YSYEKL. The CDR3 sequence: CASSPGSGDTYEQYF. The CDR3 DNA is TGCGCCAGCAGCCCCGGTAGCGGGGACACCTACGAGCAGTACTTC.

The chain couples TRBV5-1 to TRBJ1-5; 7 nucleotides agree with TRBD1. The CDR3 runs 15 residues. Germline V gene sequence: CDR1 SGHRS, CDR2 YFSETQ. The trim removed 4 bases at V and 2 bases at J, leaving 6 bases unmatched. The CDR3 is CASSIGTGGNQPQHF. As DNA, the CDR3 is TGCGCCAGCAGCATTGGAACAGGGGGCAATCAGCCCCAGCATTTT.

The rearrangement uses TRBV7-2 and TRBJ1-4; 8 bases match TRBD1. The CDR3 sequence is 16 residues long. V gave up 5 bases and J gave up 7 bases; unmatched junction bases: 12. The germline CDR1 and CDR2 sequences are SGHTA and FQGNSA. CDR3 protein: CASSPHPGQGAEKLFF. The CDR3 bases are TGTGCCAGCAGCCCCCACCCCGGGCAGGGGGCTGAAAAACTGTTTTTT.

In this sample, this clone turned up a few times. The V call is TRBV5-4, the J call TRBJ1-6; D possibly corresponds to TRBD1 (6 bases). V was pared by 3 bases and J by 11 bases, with 18 bases between. The CDR3 sequence is 15 residues long. Germline V CDR1 and CDR2: SGHNT, YYREEE (reference sequence). The CDR3 spells CASSSQTGLMAPLHF. The DNA of the CDR3 is TGTGCCAGCAGCTCACAGACAGGATTAATGGCACCCCTCCACTTT.

The DNA for the CDR3 is TGTGCCAGCAGCCTGGGGGGGGGCAATCAAGAGACCCAGTACTTC. This codes for CASSLGGGNQETQYF. The chain carries TRBV4-2 and TRBJ2-5; tentatively, D is TRBD2 (7 bases). Trimming pared 4 bases from V and 2 bases from J, leaving 14 bases between. This CDR3 has 15 residues. Germline-derived CDR1 and CDR2 are LGHNA and YNFKEQ.

This clone is a singleton in its sample. This chain links TRBV19 with TRBJ2-5, with D possibly TRBD2 on 6 matching bases. The germline CDR1 and CDR2 sequences are LNHDA and SQIVND (reference sequence). This CDR3 is 14 amino acids long. The V and J ends lost 2 bases and 4 bases respectively, with 11 bases between them. This CDR3 reads CASSINSGGETQYF. DNA of the CDR3: TGTGCCAGTAGTATAAATAGCGGTGGAGAGACCCAGTACTTC.

Only one count was recorded for this clone. The CDR3 here is CAWSVGTRYNEQFF. For the CDR3, the DNA is TGTGCCTGGAGTGTGGGGACTAGATACAATGAGCAGTTCTTC. This sequence joins TRBV30 and TRBJ2-1, with 8 bases that match TRBD2. V gave up 0 bases and J gave up 4 bases; unmatched junction bases: 2. CDR1 and CDR2 from the germline V gene are GTSNPN and SVGIG (reference sequence). CDR3 length: 14 amino acids. Full variable domain (outside the CDR3, taken from reference TRBV30 and TRBJ2-1): SQTIHQWPATLVQPVGSPLSLECTVEGTSNPNLYWYRQAAGRGLQLLFYSVGIGQISSEVPQNLSASRPQDRQFILSSKKLLLSDSGFYLCAWSVGTRYNEQFFGPGTRLTVL.

The chain uses TRBV14 and TRBJ1-1; D unresolved. Looked up from germline, CDR1 is SGHDN and CDR2 is FVKESK. CDR3 size: 14 residues. Trimming removed 2 bases at V and 0 bases at J, with 7 bases between. The CDR3: CASSQRVLNTEAFF. The CDR3, as DNA: TGTGCCAGCAGCCAACGGGTCCTGAACACTGAAGCTTTCTTT. Combining the CDR3 with reference TRBV14 and TRBJ1-1 gives the whole variable domain EAGVTQFPSHSVIEKGQTVTLRCDPISGHDNLYWYRRVMGKEIKFLLHFVKESKQDESGMPNNRFLAERTGGTYSTLKVQPAELEDSGVYFCASSQRVLNTEAFFGQGTRLTVV.

V is TRBV7-9 and J is TRBJ1-2, with 7 positions matching TRBD1. This CDR3 is 19 amino acids long. V lost 0 bases, J lost 1 base, and 14 bases stayed unmatched. Germline-derived CDR1 and CDR2 are SEHNR and FQNEAQ (reference sequence). As DNA, the CDR3 is TGTGCCAGCAGCTTAGCTAAGGGGGCTAAGGGTATCGGTAACTATGGCTACACCTTC. It codes for CASSLAKGAKGIGNYGYTF.

This rearrangement joins TRBV7-2 to TRBJ2-5; TRBD2 matches at 10 bases. The germline V gene has CDR1 SGHTA and CDR2 FQGNSA. V trimming: 2 bases; J trimming: 5 bases; junction bases outside the gene matches: 8. The CDR3 has 16 amino acids. CDR3 DNA sequence: TGTGCCAGCAGCTTAATCAGCGGGGGGGCGGTGGAGACCCAGTACTTC. Translating gives CASSLISGGAVETQYF.

The V call is TRBV19, the J call TRBJ2-7, with TRBD1 as a possible D gene (6 bases). Germline V gene lookup returns CDR1 LNHDA and CDR2 SQIVND (reference sequence). V shed 0 bases and J shed 7 bases, with 10 bases lying between them. This CDR3 has 13 amino acids. The chain's CDR3 is CASSIDLRGEQYF. DNA of the CDR3: TGTGCCAGTAGTATAGACCTTAGGGGGGAGCAGTACTTC.

The gene calls are TRBV5-1 and TRBJ2-7; the D gene is possibly TRBD2 (5 bases). V was trimmed by 1 base and J by 1 base, leaving 12 bases between them. The CDR3 consists of 15 residues. Germline CDR1 and CDR2: SGHRS and YFSETQ. As DNA, the CDR3 is TGCGCCAGCAGCTTGTTAGGGAGTATGTCCTACGAGCAGTACTTC. Its protein is CASSLLGSMSYEQYF.

The chain has TRBV6-1 and TRBJ2-2, with TRBD1 matching 9 bases. The V segment lost 4 bases and the J segment 5 bases; nucleotides outside the gene matches: 8. The germline CDR1 and CDR2 sequences are MNHNS and SASEGT. CDR3 length: 16 residues. CDR3 sequence (DNA): TGTGCCAGCAGTGGATCCGGGACAGGGAGGACCGGGGAGCTGTTTTTT. It is translated as CASSGSGTGRTGELFF.

The chain combines TRBV9 with TRBJ1-2; 9 nucleotides agree with TRBD1. The germline gives CDR1 SGDLS, CDR2 YYNGEE. Unmatched junction bases numbered 4, after V lost 0 bases and J lost 1 base. The CDR3 extends over 16 amino acids. CDR3 loop: CASSVEGDRDNYGYTF. The CDR3 DNA reads TGTGCCAGCAGCGTAGAGGGGGACAGGGATAACTATGGCTACACCTTC.

The V call is TRBV5-6, the J call TRBJ1-2; D is unclear. The CDR3 extends over 16 amino acids. The V end was cut by 6 bases, the J end by 0 bases, with 18 bases between. CDR1 and CDR2 from the germline V gene are SGHDT and YYEEEE. The chain's CDR3 is CASTHKMAVANYGYTF. The CDR3 DNA is TGTGCCAGCACCCACAAGATGGCGGTAGCTAACTATGGCTACACCTTC.

This sequence joins TRBV7-3 and TRBJ1-1; D is unresolved. This CDR3 spans 13 amino acids. Looked up from germline, CDR1 is SGHTA and CDR2 is FQGTGA. V was shortened by 2 bases and J by 3 bases, with 7 bases between the two germline ends. The DNA for the CDR3 is TGTGCCAGCAGCTTAGACGACTACACTGAAGCTTTCTTT. Translated: CASSLDDYTEAFF.

Written as DNA, the CDR3 is TGTGCCAGCAGCTTTGGACAGGGGCGCACTGAAGCTTTCTTT. Residues: CASSFGQGRTEAFF. This chain connects TRBV7-2 to TRBJ1-1; TRBD1 agrees at 9 bases. Germline loops: CDR1 SGHTA, CDR2 FQGNSA. The length of the CDR3 is 14 residues. Trimming took 3 bases from V and 4 from J; bases not matched to a gene: 3.

In its sample, this clone was seen once. V is TRBV18 and J is TRBJ2-7; 8 bases align to TRBD2. V dropped 2 bases and J dropped 1; count of bases not matched to a gene: 4. The CDR3 is made up of 15 amino acids. CDR1 and CDR2 from the germline V gene are KGHSH and LQKENI. The CDR3 is CASSPRAGVSYEQYF. The DNA for the CDR3 is TGTGCCAGCTCACCAAGAGCGGGGGTTTCCTACGAGCAGTACTTC.